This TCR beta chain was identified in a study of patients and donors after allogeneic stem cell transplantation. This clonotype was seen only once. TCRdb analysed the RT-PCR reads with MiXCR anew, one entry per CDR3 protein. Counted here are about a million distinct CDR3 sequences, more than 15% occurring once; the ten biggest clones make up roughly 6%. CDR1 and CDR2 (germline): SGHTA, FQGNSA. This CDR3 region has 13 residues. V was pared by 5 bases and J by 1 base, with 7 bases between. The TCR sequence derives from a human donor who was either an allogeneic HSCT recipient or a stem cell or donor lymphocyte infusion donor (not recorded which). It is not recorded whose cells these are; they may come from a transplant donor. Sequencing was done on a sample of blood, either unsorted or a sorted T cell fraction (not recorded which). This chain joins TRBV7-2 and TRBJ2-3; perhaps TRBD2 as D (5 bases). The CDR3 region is CASSHSGTDTQYF. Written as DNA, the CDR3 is TGTGCCAGCAGCCATAGCGGCACAGATACGCAGTATTTT.